The clone carrying this T cell receptor (beta chain) appeared a few times. Germline V gene lookup returns CDR1 SGHTA and CDR2 FQGNSA. The CDR3 extends over 15 amino acids. V was clipped by 5 bases and J by 8 bases; unmatched bases: 10. This specimen comes from a study of blood T cell repertoires in COVID-19. Study details: From T cells, B-cell-depleted T cells, or PBMCs came the material, which was cDNA or gDNA.

How the authors handled the data: Reference gene primer amplification in the assay estimated nucleated cell counts. Profiling relied on immunoSEQ multiplex PCR, and the TCRdb table lists in-frame clones only, not all of them. The V and J calls and clone size come from that table; D and trimming were worked out from the DNA. This repertoire shows nearly 250,000 clones, just under 85% found once; its top ten account for around 2%. The clonotype comes from a woman of 80 years or more with acute or convalescent COVID-19. Sequenced: peripheral blood. The V call is TRBV7-2, the J call TRBJ1-4, with 8 bases matching TRBD1. The CDR3 region has the DNA TGTGCCAGCAGCGCCCCGGACAGGGTGGGCGAAAAACTGTTTTTT. As protein: CASSAPDRVGEKLFF.